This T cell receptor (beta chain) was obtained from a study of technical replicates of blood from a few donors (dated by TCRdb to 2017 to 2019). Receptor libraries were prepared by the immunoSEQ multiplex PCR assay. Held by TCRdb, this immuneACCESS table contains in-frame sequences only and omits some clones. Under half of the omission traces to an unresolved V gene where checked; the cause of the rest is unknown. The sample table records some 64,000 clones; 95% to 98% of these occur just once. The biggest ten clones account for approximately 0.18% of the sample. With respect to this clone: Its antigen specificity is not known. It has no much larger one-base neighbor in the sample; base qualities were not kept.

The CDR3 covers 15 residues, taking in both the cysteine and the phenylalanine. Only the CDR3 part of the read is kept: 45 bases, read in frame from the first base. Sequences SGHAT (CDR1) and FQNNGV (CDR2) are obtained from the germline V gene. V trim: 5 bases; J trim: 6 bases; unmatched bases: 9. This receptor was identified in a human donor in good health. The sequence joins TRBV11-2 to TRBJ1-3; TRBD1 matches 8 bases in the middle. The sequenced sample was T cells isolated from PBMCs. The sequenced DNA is TGTGCCAGCAGCAACCTCGGACAGGGTGAAAACACCATATATTTT. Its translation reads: CASSNLGQGENTIYF.